This TCR beta chain originates from a study of PD-1 blockade in classical Hodgkin lymphoma (dated by TCRdb to the early 2020s). Regarding the study in general: Nivolumab dosing was 3 mg/kg intravenously every 2 weeks, continuing until either disease progression or unacceptable toxicity. To define a peripheral blood immune signature of response to PD-1 blockade in classical Hodgkin lymphoma, the study combined TCR beta sequencing with CyTOF.

Of note for this clone: No cognate antigen has been identified for it. One base away there is no much larger clone; base qualities are not given.

The Qiagen DNeasy kit was used to extract genomic DNA from unsorted PBMCs and from the negatively selected CD4+ and CD8+ fractions. TCR beta CDR3 regions were subjected to amplification by immunoSEQ multiplex PCR with primers that anneal to V and J segments. Amplification bias was minimized using a synthetic immune receptor repertoire, and residual bias was removed computationally after sequencing. On the study's bioinformatics: Custom Python scripts were used to quantify repertoire diversity as the Shannon entropy index. Unsorted, CD4+ and CD8+ repertoires were analyzed separately, except for combined analyses in which CD4+ and CD8+ sequences were merged in silico. Clonal expansion was defined as a frequency increase of at least 2-fold after treatment compared with C1D1, and clones undetected at baseline were assigned a pseudocount of 0.5. Clones with 0 or 1 copy at C1D1 were defined as singleton clones, while clones with 2 or more copies were defined as non-singleton clones. Clones expanded in unsorted samples were assigned a CD4+, CD8+ or unknown annotation through matching of protein sequences in sorted samples from the same patient. Wilcoxon tests on paired samples were used to test diversity changes from C1D1 to C4D1. This immuneACCESS table, as held by TCRdb, lists in-frame sequences with V and J called but not all clones. Of the missing ones, under half trace to an unresolved V gene in checked studies; the others have no known cause. The V and J calls and clone size were taken over from that table, and D and trimming were inferred from the DNA. The sample table holds about 29,000 clones, of which 85% were seen once. The ten largest clones take up 2.4% of the sample.

The full study reports these points: Lower diversity was seen in patients whose nivolumab began less than 1 year after ASCT, and these patients were left out of later analyses so that immune reconstitution would not confound the results. Trial patients achieving complete response had baseline diversity similar to newly diagnosed patients, whereas partial responders and progressors had significantly lower diversity. Baseline TCR diversity was reported as lower in newly diagnosed patients than in healthy donors, and lower still in relapsed/refractory patients. The study was limited to a single clinical trial cohort, and causes of repertoire differences, possibly disease activity or prior therapy, remained undefined. CD4+ but not CD8+ TCR diversity rose significantly by C4D1 (p=0.0027 vs p=0.16), most apparent in complete responders (p=0.02).

The CDR3 sequence holds 12 residues, the cysteine and phenylalanine included. Of all the DNA, just the CDR3 is kept, 36 bases in frame from base 1. Deletion took 6 bases off V and 6 bases off J, with a span of 10 bases between the germline ends. CDR1 KGHSH and CDR2 LQKENI are derived from the germline V gene. What the time point label conveys for this sample: cycle 1 day 1 (C1D1), immediately before nivolumab initiation. Relapse after autologous stem cell transplantation had occurred in all trial patients, and cohorts A, B and C were distinguished by prior brentuximab vedotin exposure. CD4+ T cells were purified from thawed PBMCs by magnetic negative selection with a Miltenyi CD4+ T cell isolation kit. The trial cohort comprised a few dozen patients with relapsed/refractory classical Hodgkin lymphoma whose best overall responses were complete response, partial response or progressive disease. In the multi-cohort phase II CheckMate 205 trial, trial patients received single-agent nivolumab. Best overall response was determined by an independent review committee according to the 2007 International Working Group response criteria. Trial PBMCs were obtained immediately prior to nivolumab initiation (C1D1) and on therapy at cycle 2 day 1 and cycle 4 day 1. Peripheral blood was collected in 8 mL Vacutainer Cell Preparation Tubes, from which PBMCs were isolated by centrifugation and then cryopreserved. Purified CD4+ and CD8+ fractions were prepared only for cases with an additional available PBMC sample. On LS columns in a quadroMACS separator, the magnetically labelled cells were depleted, and the flow-through was collected as the purified fraction.

Recombination connected TRBV18 to TRBJ2-3, with TRBD1 perhaps the D gene, on 5 matching bases. The specimen was CD4+ T cells from blood, collected at baseline. The sequence was obtained from a human donor with classical Hodgkin lymphoma. The CDR3 in this case is CASSPGPDTQYF. The DNA sequence is as follows: TGTGCCAGCTCCCCAGGGCCCGATACGCAGTATTTT.